Listed here is a single T cell receptor beta chain. What antigen it recognizes has not been identified. No base-level quality is on record; no much larger clone is a single base apart. The library came from the immunoSEQ multiplex PCR assay. TCRdb obtained this table from immuneACCESS and retained in-frame rearrangements with V and J assigned. These tables miss some clones; where compared with another copy, unresolved V genes account for less than half of the shortfall, and the remainder is unexplained. The sample table contains over 35,000 clones; only one count was recorded for roughly nine tenths of them. Together, the top ten hold around 1% of the sample. Trimming costs V 1 base and J 4 bases, and their ends lie 7 bases apart. The germline V gene sets CDR1 to SGHRS and CDR2 to YFSETQ. Including cysteine and phenylalanine, the CDR3 has 13 amino acids. The only DNA kept is the CDR3, 39 bases in frame from the first base.

This sample stems from a study of T cell changes during pregnancy in multiple sclerosis (dated by TCRdb to about 2019). General notes on the study: The study looked at changes in the T cell repertoire across pregnancy in women with multiple sclerosis.

The sequence is built from TRBV5-1 and TRBJ2-3; no D gene call is confident. The TCR was taken from a female donor with multiple sclerosis, enrolled in a pregnancy study. Here the sequenced sample was CD4+ T cells from peripheral blood mononuclear cells, taken after pregnancy. The CDR3 corresponds to CASSLSFPDTQYF. The sequenced DNA is TGCGCCAGCAGCTTGTCTTTCCCAGATACGCAGTATTTT.